The clone carrying this T cell receptor beta chain appeared many times. What it binds is not known. The data belong to a study of T cell repertoires in cytomegalovirus infection. Study overall: CMV infection plus the matching HLA type was flagged by public TCR beta signatures. Regarding the study as a whole: Predominance within the ex vivo response was attributable to HLA-C-restricted CMV-specific TCR beta clonotypes. Summed frequency of shared TCR beta families picked out CMV carriers who also had the relevant HLA.

Trimming cost V 1 base and J 8 bases, with 14 bases left between them. This CDR3 has 15 residues. Germline values: CDR1 SGHVS, CDR2 FQNEAQ. TCRdb recomputed calls from the reads with MiXCR, one row per CDR3 protein. The data hold some 180,000 distinct CDR3 sequences, with 17% observed a single time. The source material was CD8+ T cells from PBMCs. The TCR comes from a human donor in good health (CMV status not recorded). Some clones in this sample may be carry-over from other donors' samples. The chain links TRBV7-8 to TRBJ1-4, with D possibly being TRBD1 (6 bases). In nucleotides, the CDR3 is TGTGCCAGCAGCTTAGTCAGGACAGCCGACGAAAAACTGTTTTTT. Amino acid sequence: CASSLVRTADEKLFF.